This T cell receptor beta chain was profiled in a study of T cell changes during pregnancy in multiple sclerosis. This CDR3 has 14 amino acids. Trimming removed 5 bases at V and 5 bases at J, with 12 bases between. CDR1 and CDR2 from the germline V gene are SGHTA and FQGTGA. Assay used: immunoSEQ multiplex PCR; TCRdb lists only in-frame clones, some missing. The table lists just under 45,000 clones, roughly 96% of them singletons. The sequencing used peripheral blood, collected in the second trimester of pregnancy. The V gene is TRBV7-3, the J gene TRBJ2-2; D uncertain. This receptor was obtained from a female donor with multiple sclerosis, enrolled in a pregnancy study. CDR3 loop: CASSRDSRTGELFF. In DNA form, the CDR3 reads TGTGCCAGCAGCCGCGATAGTCGTACCGGGGAGCTGTTTTTT.